A single sample gave rise to the 15 T cell receptor beta chains below, sequenced in a study of T cell changes during pregnancy in multiple sclerosis. Measured with immunoSEQ multiplex PCR; TCRdb has only the in-frame clones, and not every one. The data contain about 100,000 clones, about 90% of them singletons. This material consisted of peripheral blood, taken after pregnancy. These receptors came from a female donor with multiple sclerosis, enrolled in a pregnancy study.

This sequence joins TRBV19 and TRBJ2-7; tentative D call: TRBD1 (6 bases). Between the trimmed V and J ends, which lost 6 bases and 0 bases, there was a span of 12 bases. The CDR3 runs 14 residues. The germline gives CDR1 LNHDA, CDR2 SQIVND (reference sequence). DNA for the CDR3: TGTGCCAGTAGCCTGACAGGAAACTCCTACGAGCAGTACTTC. This translates into CASSLTGNSYEQYF.

The V and J genes are TRBV28 and TRBJ1-2; 7 nucleotides agree with TRBD1. The junction had 14 bases not matched to a gene; V was cut back by 5 bases and J by 5 bases. Germline V gene sequence: CDR1 MDHEN, CDR2 SYDVKM. The CDR3 runs to 16 residues. The CDR3, as DNA: TGTGCCAGCAGTCAGACGACAGGGTGGGGGGTATATGGCTACACCTTC. It specifies CASSQTTGWGVYGYTF.

The chain joins TRBV7-9 to TRBJ2-7; 8 bases line up with TRBD1. The V and J ends lost 4 bases and 2 bases, in that order; junction bases with no gene match: 4. Germline V gene data show CDR1 as SEHNR and CDR2 as FQNEAQ (reference sequence). There are 14 residues in the CDR3. The CDR3 reads CASSSGTGTYEQYF. Written as DNA, the CDR3 is TGTGCCAGCAGCTCCGGGACAGGCACCTACGAGCAGTACTTC.

V and J are TRBV28 and TRBJ2-7; 14 positions match TRBD2. The germline V gene has CDR1 MDHEN and CDR2 SYDVKM. V shed 4 bases, J shed 3 bases, and the junction held 5 bases outside the gene matches. This CDR3 has 16 residues. The CDR3 here is CASSSLGLAGGYEQYF. The CDR3 coding sequence is TGTGCCAGCAGTTCCCTCGGACTAGCGGGAGGCTACGAGCAGTACTTC.

The chain combines TRBV10-3 with TRBJ2-7; a possible D gene is TRBD1 (5 bases). Germline CDR1 reads ENHRY; CDR2 reads SYGVKD. Trimming pared 4 bases from V and 3 bases from J, leaving 13 bases between. This CDR3 contains 14 residues. In nucleotides, the CDR3 is TGTGCCATCAGTGGGGTCGACAGTAACTACGAGCAGTACTTC. This encodes CAISGVDSNYEQYF.

This chain connects TRBV2 to TRBJ1-2; tentatively, D is TRBD1 (6 bases). V dropped 5 bases and J dropped 3 bases, with 10 bases sitting between them. CDR3 length: 13 residues. Germline V gene data show CDR1 as SNHLY and CDR2 as FYNNEI. The CDR3 region has the DNA TGTGCCAGCAGTTCCGAGGGGGACTATGGCTACACCTTC. The encoded protein is CASSSEGDYGYTF.

The V call is TRBV7-9, the J call TRBJ1-2; perhaps TRBD1 as D (5 bases). The V and J ends lost 1 base and 5 bases respectively, with 11 bases between them. The CDR3 totals 14 residues. CDR1 SEHNR and CDR2 FQNEAQ come from the germline V gene (reference sequence). The CDR3 DNA reads TGTGCCAGCAGCTTAGAAATAGCAGGGTATGGCTACACCTTC. Residues: CASSLEIAGYGYTF.

The CDR3 region has the DNA TGTGCCAGCAGCCTAAAACCCCTAGCGGGAAATGAGCAGTTCTTC. This translates into CASSLKPLAGNEQFF. The chain links TRBV27 to TRBJ2-1; 9 bases agree with TRBD2. J lost 7 bases, V lost 6 bases, and 10 bases had no gene match. CDR1 and CDR2 from the germline V gene are MNHEY and SMNVEV (reference sequence). The CDR3 loop spans 15 amino acids.

V is TRBV5-4 and J is TRBJ2-1; 7 bases map to TRBD2. Trimming at V came to 0 bases and at J to 9 bases, leaving 12 bases not matched to a gene. The CDR3 sequence is 16 residues long. Germline V gene sequence: CDR1 SGHNT, CDR2 YYREEE (reference sequence). CDR3 in amino acids: CASSLAGVLGGVEQFF. The DNA of the CDR3 is TGTGCCAGCAGCTTGGCGGGGGTCCTGGGGGGGGTTGAGCAGTTCTTC.

The chain links TRBV5-5 to TRBJ2-1; perhaps TRBD2 as D (5 bases). V lost 2 bases and J lost 6, with 12 bases in between. Germline CDR1 and CDR2: SGHKS and YYEKEE (reference sequence). The CDR3 covers 14 residues. DNA of the CDR3: TGTGCCAGCAGCTTCGAGGGAGTCGTCAATGAGCAGTTCTTC. Encoded protein: CASSFEGVVNEQFF.

This clone was counted once. The rearrangement joins TRBV19 to TRBJ1-6, with TRBD1 identical over 8 bases. From germline, CDR1 is LNHDA and CDR2 SQIVND (reference sequence). With V trimmed by 7 bases and J by 10 bases, 9 bases remained unmatched. The CDR3 is made up of 14 amino acids. The CDR3, as DNA: TGTGCCAGTAAGTGGTCAGGGGGCGACTCACCCCTCCACTTT. Its protein is CASKWSGGDSPLHF.

In DNA, the CDR3 is TGTGCCAGTAGCTCCATAAGACAGGGCGGGAACACTGAAGCTTTCTTT. Protein product: CASSSIRQGGNTEAFF. The rearrangement joins TRBV19 to TRBJ1-1, with 7 bases lining up with TRBD1. The CDR3 is 16 amino acids. CDR1 and CDR2 from the germline V gene are LNHDA and SQIVND (reference sequence). J was trimmed by 1 base and V by 6 bases; bases with no gene match: 11.

The V and J genes are TRBV25-1 and TRBJ2-2, with D tentatively TRBD1 (6 bases). Trimming left V 4 bases short and J 6 bases short, with 18 bases between. CDR1 and CDR2 (germline): MGHDK, SYGVNS. The CDR3 sequence is 16 residues long. CDR3: CASSVGSAGAAGELFF. CDR3 nucleotide sequence: TGTGCCAGCAGTGTTGGGTCGGCAGGGGCGGCCGGGGAGCTGTTTTTT.

The V gene is TRBV19, the J gene TRBJ2-2, with a tentative D call TRBD1 (6 bases). Trimming removed 3 bases at V and 1 base at J, with 9 bases between. The CDR3 contains 15 residues. Germline CDR1 reads LNHDA; CDR2 reads SQIVND (reference sequence). DNA for the CDR3: TGTGCCAGTAGTATGGGGGCGCTGAACACCGGGGAGCTGTTTTTT. Its protein is CASSMGALNTGELFF.

The rearrangement joins TRBV10-3 to TRBJ2-5, with TRBD2 as a possible D gene (6 bases). Trimming removed 3 bases from V and 6 bases from J, with 17 bases in between. Germline V lookup: CDR1 ENHRY, CDR2 SYGVKD. The CDR3 is 15 amino acids. CDR3 sequence (DNA): TGTGCCATCAGTGACGAGAGGGGACTGGCAAAGACCCAGTACTTC. Protein sequence: CAISDERGLAKTQYF.